This T cell receptor beta chain was recorded in a study of lung T cells in sarcoidosis with Löfgren's syndrome (dated by TCRdb to about 2017). Study-wide context: Sarcoidosis was characterized as a granulomatous disease that mainly affects the lungs and features an accumulation of CD4+ T cells in bronchoalveolar lavage fluid. The repertoire analyses concentrated on Lofgren's syndrome patients.

The paper as a whole reports these results and caveats: Recognition of a sarcoidosis-associated antigen was only suggested, and the antigen itself remained putative and was not identified.

This clonotype is categorized as medium-sized (0.01 to 0.1%). What antigen it recognizes has not been identified. No much larger clone is present one base from it, and per-base qualities are unavailable. Sequencing was performed on an Illumina MiSeq. In TCRdb, the public reads were trimmed at Q25 with fastp and aligned with MiXCR, with productive beta chains retained. Rows are combined by CDR3 protein, so each entry shows the most common genes and DNA. The table for this sample lists approximately 20,000 distinct CDR3 sequences; about a fifth of them were counted only once. The ten largest clones represent about 4% of the sample. This TCR was sampled from a human donor with sarcoidosis (Löfgren's syndrome or another form), or a control subject (not recorded which). The specimen sequenced was CD4+ T cells from PBMCs.

The CDR3 corresponds to CASSFQGTDTQYF. The DNA sequence is given as TGTGCCAGCAGTTTCCAGGGGACAGATACGCAGTATTTT. The receptor chain draws on TRBV27 and TRBJ2-3; matching of 6 bases hints at TRBD1 as the D gene. Including cysteine and phenylalanine, the CDR3 has 13 amino acids. Kept here is only the CDR3 DNA, which spans 39 bases and is read in frame from base 1. Looking up the germline V gene (reference sequence) yields CDR1 MNHEY and CDR2 SMNVEV. Trimming at the junction amounts to 3 bases on V and 3 bases on J, and the germline ends lie 7 bases apart.